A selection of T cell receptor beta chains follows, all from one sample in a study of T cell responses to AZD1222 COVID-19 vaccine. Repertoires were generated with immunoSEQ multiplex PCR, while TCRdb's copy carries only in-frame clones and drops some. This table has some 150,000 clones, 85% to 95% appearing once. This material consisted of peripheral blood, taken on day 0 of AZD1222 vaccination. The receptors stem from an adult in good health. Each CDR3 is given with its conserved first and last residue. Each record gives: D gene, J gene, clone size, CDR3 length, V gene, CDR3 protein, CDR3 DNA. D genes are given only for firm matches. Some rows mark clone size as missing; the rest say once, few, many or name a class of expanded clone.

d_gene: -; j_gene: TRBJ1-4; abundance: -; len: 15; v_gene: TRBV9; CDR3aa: CASSVGLRGNEKLFF; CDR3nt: TGTGCCAGCAGCGTAGGGTTAAGGGGGAATGAAAAACTGTTTTTT
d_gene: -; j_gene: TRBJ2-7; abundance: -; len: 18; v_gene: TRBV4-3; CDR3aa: CASSQEGGRGRFSYEQYF; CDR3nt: TGCGCCAGCAGCCAAGAGGGGGGCCGTGGCAGATTCTCCTACGAGCAGTACTTC
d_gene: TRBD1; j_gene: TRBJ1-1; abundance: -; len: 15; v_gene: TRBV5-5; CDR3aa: CASSLNWDRSGGAFF; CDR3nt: TGTGCCAGCAGCTTGAACTGGGACAGGAGTGGAGGGGCTTTCTTT
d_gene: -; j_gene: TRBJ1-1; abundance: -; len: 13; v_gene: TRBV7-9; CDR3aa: CAGLTDPNTEAFF; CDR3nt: TGTGCCGGACTCACGGATCCGAACACTGAAGCTTTCTTT
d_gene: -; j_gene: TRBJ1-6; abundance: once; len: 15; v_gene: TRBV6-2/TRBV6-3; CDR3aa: CASSYWETADSPLHF; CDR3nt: TGTGCCAGCAGTTACTGGGAGACAGCGGATTCACCCCTCCACTTT
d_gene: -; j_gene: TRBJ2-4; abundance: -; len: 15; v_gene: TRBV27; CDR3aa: CASSLSRVAKNIQYF; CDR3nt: TGTGCCAGCAGTCTCTCAAGGGTAGCCAAAAACATTCAGTACTTC
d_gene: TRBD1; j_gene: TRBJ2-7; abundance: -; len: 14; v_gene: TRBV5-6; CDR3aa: CASSLGTAAYEQYF; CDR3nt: TGTGCCAGCAGCCTGGGGACAGCCGCCTACGAGCAGTACTTC
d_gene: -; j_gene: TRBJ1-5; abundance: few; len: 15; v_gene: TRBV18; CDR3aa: CASSTTEGLGQPQHF; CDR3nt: TGTGCCAGCTCAACGACAGAAGGTTTGGGTCAGCCCCAGCATTTT
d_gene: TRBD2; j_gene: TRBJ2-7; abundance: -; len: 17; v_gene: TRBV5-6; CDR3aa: CASSPYPSSGGAHEQYF; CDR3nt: TGTGCCAGCAGCCCTTACCCTTCTAGCGGGGGGGCCCACGAGCAGTACTTC
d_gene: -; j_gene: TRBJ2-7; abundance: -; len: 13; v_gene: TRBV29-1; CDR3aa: CSARGGVSYEQYF; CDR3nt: TGCAGCGCCCGGGGAGGAGTCTCCTACGAGCAGTACTTC
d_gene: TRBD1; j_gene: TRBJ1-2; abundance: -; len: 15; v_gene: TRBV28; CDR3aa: CASSLSGGENYGYTF; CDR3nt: TGTGCCAGCAGTTTGTCAGGGGGCGAGAACTATGGCTACACCTTC
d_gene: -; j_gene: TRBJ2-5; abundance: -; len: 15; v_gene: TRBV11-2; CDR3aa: CASSPQQGFQETQYF; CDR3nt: TGTGCCAGCAGCCCACAACAGGGTTTTCAGGAGACCCAGTACTTC
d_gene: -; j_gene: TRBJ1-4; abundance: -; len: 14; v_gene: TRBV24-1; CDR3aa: CATSEGDSHEKLFF; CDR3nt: TGTGCCACCAGTGAGGGGGATAGCCATGAAAAACTGTTTTTT
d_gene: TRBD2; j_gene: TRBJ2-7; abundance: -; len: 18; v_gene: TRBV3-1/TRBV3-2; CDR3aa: CASSQDGSGGAPAYEQYF; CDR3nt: TGTGCCAGCAGCCAAGACGGTAGCGGGGGGGCCCCGGCTTACGAGCAGTACTTC
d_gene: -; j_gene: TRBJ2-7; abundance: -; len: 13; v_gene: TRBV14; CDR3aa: CASSLRRTYEQYF; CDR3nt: TGTGCCAGCAGCCTCAGACGGACCTACGAGCAGTACTTC
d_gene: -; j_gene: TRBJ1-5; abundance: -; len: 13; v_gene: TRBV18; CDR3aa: CASSPANSESQHF; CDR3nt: TGTGCCAGCTCACCAGCGAACTCGGAGTCCCAGCATTTT
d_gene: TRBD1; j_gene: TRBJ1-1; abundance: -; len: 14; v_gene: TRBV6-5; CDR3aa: CASGGTGPNTEAFF; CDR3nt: TGTGCCAGCGGAGGGACAGGGCCGAACACTGAAGCTTTCTTT
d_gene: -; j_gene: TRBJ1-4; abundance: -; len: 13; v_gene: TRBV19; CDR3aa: CASSMGTWEKLFF; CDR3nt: TGTGCCAGTAGTATGGGTACATGGGAAAAACTGTTTTTT
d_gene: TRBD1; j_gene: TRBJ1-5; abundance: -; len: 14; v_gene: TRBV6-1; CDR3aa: CASSYGTVNQPQHF; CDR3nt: TGTGCCAGCAGCTACGGGACAGTGAATCAGCCCCAGCATTTT
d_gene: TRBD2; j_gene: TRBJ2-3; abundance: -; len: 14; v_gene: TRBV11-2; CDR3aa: CASSSLAFTDTQYF; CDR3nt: TGTGCCAGCAGCTCACTAGCGTTCACAGATACGCAGTATTTT
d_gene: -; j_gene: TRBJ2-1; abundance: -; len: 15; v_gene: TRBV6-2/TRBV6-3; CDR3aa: CASSNWDGAYNEQFF; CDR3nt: TGTGCCAGCAGCAACTGGGACGGAGCCTACAATGAGCAGTTCTTC
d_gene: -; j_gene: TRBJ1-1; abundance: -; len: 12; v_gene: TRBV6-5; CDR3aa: CASSSSGTEAFF; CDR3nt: TGTGCCAGCAGTTCCTCGGGAACTGAAGCTTTCTTT
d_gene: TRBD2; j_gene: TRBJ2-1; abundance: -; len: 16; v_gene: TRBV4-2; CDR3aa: CASSPYTSGGHNEQFF; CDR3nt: TGTGCCAGCAGCCCATATACTAGCGGGGGGCACAATGAGCAGTTCTTC
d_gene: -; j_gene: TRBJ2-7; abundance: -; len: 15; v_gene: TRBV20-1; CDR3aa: CSASKPQGGNYEQYF; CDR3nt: TGCAGTGCTAGTAAACCCCAAGGGGGGAACTACGAGCAGTACTTC
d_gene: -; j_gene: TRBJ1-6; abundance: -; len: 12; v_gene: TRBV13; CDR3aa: CASSIRNSPLHF; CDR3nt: TGTGCCAGCAGCATCAGGAATTCACCCCTCCACTTT
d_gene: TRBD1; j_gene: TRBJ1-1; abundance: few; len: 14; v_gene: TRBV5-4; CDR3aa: CASSKGGQDELGFF; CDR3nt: TGTGCCAGCAGCAAGGGAGGACAGGACGAGTTAGGTTTCTTT
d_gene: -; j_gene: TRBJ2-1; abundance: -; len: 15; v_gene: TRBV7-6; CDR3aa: CASSLGDGHNNEQFF; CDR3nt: TGTGCCAGCAGCTTAGGGGACGGACATAACAATGAGCAGTTCTTC
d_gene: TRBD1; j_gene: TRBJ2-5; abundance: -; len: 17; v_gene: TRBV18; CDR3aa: CASSPLATGTVAETQYF; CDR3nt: TGTGCCAGCTCACCACTAGCGACCGGGACAGTTGCAGAGACCCAGTACTTC
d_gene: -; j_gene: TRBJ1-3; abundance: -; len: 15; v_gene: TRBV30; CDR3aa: CAWSVRGTSGNTIYF; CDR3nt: TGTGCCTGGAGTGTCCGCGGAACCTCTGGAAACACCATATATTTT
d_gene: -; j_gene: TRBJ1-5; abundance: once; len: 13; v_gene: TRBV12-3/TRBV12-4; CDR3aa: CASTDTYNQPQHF; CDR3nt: TGTGCCAGCACTGACACATACAATCAGCCCCAGCATTTT
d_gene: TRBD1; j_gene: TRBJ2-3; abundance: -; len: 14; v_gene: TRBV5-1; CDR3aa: CASRGTASTDTQYF; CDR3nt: TGCGCCAGCAGGGGGACAGCTAGCACAGATACGCAGTATTTT
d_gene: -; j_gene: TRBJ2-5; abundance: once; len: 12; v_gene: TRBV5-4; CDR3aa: CASSRAQETQYF; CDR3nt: TGTGCCAGCAGCCGAGCCCAAGAGACCCAGTACTTC
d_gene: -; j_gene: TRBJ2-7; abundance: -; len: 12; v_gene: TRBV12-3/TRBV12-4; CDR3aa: CASRDGSYEQYF; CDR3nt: TGTGCCAGCAGGGACGGATCCTACGAGCAGTACTTC
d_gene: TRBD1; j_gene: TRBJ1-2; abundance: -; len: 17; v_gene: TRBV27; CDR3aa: CASSLGSGTGIGGGYTF; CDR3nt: TGTGCCAGCAGTCTAGGGTCGGGGACAGGGATAGGCGGTGGCTACACCTTC
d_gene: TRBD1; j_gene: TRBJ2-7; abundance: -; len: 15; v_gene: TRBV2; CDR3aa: CASRDTGTGFYEQYF; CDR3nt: TGTGCCAGCAGGGACACCGGGACAGGGTTCTACGAGCAGTACTTC
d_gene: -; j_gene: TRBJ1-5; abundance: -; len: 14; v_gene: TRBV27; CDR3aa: CASRGGARNQPQHF; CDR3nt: TGTGCCAGCAGGGGGGGGGCGAGAAATCAGCCCCAGCATTTT
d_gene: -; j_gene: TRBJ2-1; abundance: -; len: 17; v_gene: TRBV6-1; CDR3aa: CASSKEKGGPRYNEQFF; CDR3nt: TGTGCCAGCAGTAAAGAAAAGGGTGGCCCAAGATACAATGAGCAGTTCTTC